Presented here are 18 T cell receptor beta chains from one specimen sequenced in a study of control samples from healthy donors and cancer patients. TCRdb keeps only in-frame clones here, not all; method: immunoSEQ multiplex PCR. Of 150,000 or so clones listed, 85% to 95% are singletons. The sample consisted of PBMCs. These TCRs come from a man between 60 and 75 years old with colorectal cancer.

The chain links TRBV7-8 to TRBJ2-2; TRBD1 agrees at 8 bases. This CDR3 contains 16 residues. Germline CDR1 SGHVS, CDR2 FQNEAQ. V trimming: 4 bases; J trimming: 5 bases; junction bases outside the gene matches: 9. CDR3 residues: CASSSAGGDLTGELFF. As DNA, the CDR3 is TGTGCCAGCAGCTCGGCAGGGGGCGATTTAACCGGGGAGCTGTTTTTT.

The chain carries TRBV28 and TRBJ1-3; 8 positions agree with TRBD1. V shed 4 bases, J shed 4 bases, and the junction held 6 bases outside the gene matches. CDR1 and CDR2 from the germline V gene are MDHEN and SYDVKM. The CDR3 runs to 15 residues. CDR3 nucleotide sequence: TGTGCCAGCAGTTGGGGTGGGACAGGCGGAAACACCATATATTTT. This sequence encodes CASSWGGTGGNTIYF.

V and J are TRBV2 and TRBJ1-1; tentatively, D is TRBD1 (5 bases). The V end was cut by 10 bases, the J end by 3 bases, with 15 bases between. The CDR3 has 13 residues. The germline V gene has CDR1 SNHLY and CDR2 FYNNEI. The CDR3 nucleotides are TGTGCCAACCCGACAGCCCAGGACACTGAAGCTTTCTTT. Its translation is CANPTAQDTEAFF.

This clone has only one observation. The genes are TRBV2 and TRBJ2-3, with D unresolved. CDR1 SNHLY and CDR2 FYNNEI come from the germline V gene. The CDR3 consists of 17 residues. V was pared by 2 bases and J by 8 bases, with 23 bases between. The CDR3 DNA reads as TGTGCCAGCAGTGAAAGGGCTGGACCGCCCATCTGGGGTACGCAGTATTTT. Translated, it gives CASSERAGPPIWGTQYF.

The rearrangement uses TRBV30 and TRBJ2-7, with TRBD2 matching over 8 bases. Germline V gives CDR1 GTSNPN, CDR2 SVGIG (reference sequence). This CDR3 contains 14 residues. V gave up 0 bases and J gave up 3 bases; unmatched junction bases: 4. Written as DNA, the CDR3 is TGTGCCTGGAGTGTACCGGGGGGGGTCTACGAGCAGTACTTC. The encoded protein is CAWSVPGGVYEQYF.

The genes are TRBV27 and TRBJ2-3; D gene unclear. Per the germline V gene, CDR1 is MNHEY and CDR2 is SMNVEV (reference sequence). The CDR3 contains 15 residues. Trimming took off 6 bases at V and 3 bases at J, with 16 bases between the two ends. CDR3 DNA sequence: TGTGCCAGCAGGGGTAAGGGATGGGTGACAGATACGCAGTATTTT. Protein product: CASRGKGWVTDTQYF.

V usage is TRBV19 and J usage is TRBJ1-4; D is uncertain. CDR1 is LNHDA, CDR2 SQIVND, per germline (reference sequence). This CDR3 comprises 14 residues. The ends were cut back, 6 bases at V and 7 bases at J, with 15 bases in the middle. CDR3 in amino acids: CASSTTDGGEKLFF. The CDR3 coding sequence is TGTGCCAGTAGCACGACGGACGGAGGTGAAAAACTGTTTTTT.

J is TRBJ2-2 and V is TRBV7-2; TRBD1 might be the D (6 bases). This CDR3 region has 14 residues. The germline V gene has CDR1 SGHTA and CDR2 FQGNSA. The V and J ends lost 2 bases and 7 bases respectively, with 11 bases between them. The CDR3 sequence: CASSLRGLGGELFF. The CDR3 DNA reads TGTGCCAGCAGCTTAAGGGGGTTGGGCGGGGAGCTGTTTTTT. Full variable domain (rest looked up from reference TRBV7-2 and TRBJ2-2): GAGVSQSPSNKVTEKGKDVELRCDPISGHTALYWYRQSLGQGLEFLIYFQGNSAPDKSGLPSDRFSAERTGGSVSTLTIQRTQQEDSAVYLCASSLRGLGGELFFGEGSRLTVL.

The chain carries TRBV24-1 and TRBJ2-6; 13 positions agree with TRBD2. CDR3 size: 20 residues. The junction had 7 bases not matched to a gene; V was cut back by 3 bases and J by 0 bases. Germline-derived CDR1 and CDR2 are KGHDR and SFDVKD. The CDR3: CATSDPGLAGASSGANVLTF. In DNA form, the CDR3 reads TGTGCCACCAGTGATCCCGGACTAGCGGGGGCAAGCTCTGGGGCCAACGTCCTGACTTTC.

The chain uses TRBV7-2 and TRBJ2-5, with 7 bases aligning to TRBD2. This CDR3 spans 15 amino acids. Per germline, CDR1 SGHTA and CDR2 FQGNSA. After removal of 4 bases from V and 5 bases from J, the junction contained 10 bases not matched to a gene. The CDR3, as DNA: TGTGCCAGCAGCTGGGGAGGGGATCTGGGGGAGACCCAGTACTTC. Translation: CASSWGGDLGETQYF.

This clone was found once. This chain uses TRBV2 with TRBJ1-5; 11 bases match TRBD1. The CDR3 runs 15 residues. V shed 6 bases and J 4 bases; nucleotides not matched to a gene: 5. CDR1 and CDR2 from the germline V gene are SNHLY and FYNNEI. The CDR3 region has the DNA TGTGCCAGCAGAGACGGGACAGGGGGTAATCAGCCCCAGCATTTT. It codes for CASRDGTGGNQPQHF.

CDR3 in amino acids: CATSPWTAAGNTIYF. The DNA of the CDR3 is TGTGCCACCAGCCCATGGACTGCTGCTGGAAACACCATATATTTT. The chain uses TRBV15 and TRBJ1-3; D remains unclear. With 5 bases removed from V and 2 bases from J, the gap between germline ends came to 13 bases. The CDR3 has 15 amino acids. Per the germline V gene, CDR1 is LNHNV and CDR2 is YYDKDF (reference sequence).

The rearrangement joins TRBV7-8 to TRBJ2-3, with D uncertain. This CDR3 is built from 14 residues. From germline, CDR1 is SGHVS and CDR2 FQNEAQ. V was pared by 7 bases and J by 4 bases, with 15 bases between. CDR3 sequence (DNA): TGTGCCAGCACCCCCACCCCGGGCGCAGATACGCAGTATTTT. Its translation: CASTPTPGADTQYF.

The chain carries TRBV6-6 and TRBJ1-2, with unresolved D. Looked up from germline, CDR1 is MNHNY and CDR2 is SVGAGI (reference sequence). Trimming stripped 7 bases from V and 3 bases from J, with 15 bases between. This CDR3 comprises 14 residues. The CDR3 region is CASTPRLNDYGYTF. The CDR3 bases are TGTGCCAGCACCCCTCGCCTCAACGACTATGGCTACACCTTC.

The V call is TRBV2, the J call TRBJ1-3, with D unresolved. CDR1 is SNHLY, CDR2 FYNNEI, per germline. Trimming cost V 8 bases and J 0 bases, with 23 bases left between them. The CDR3 spans 18 residues. The CDR3 region has the DNA TGTGCCAGCGGTTTCCCATACGAGGGAACATACTCTGGAAACACCATATATTTT. It translates to CASGFPYEGTYSGNTIYF.

The V call is TRBV19, the J call TRBJ2-3; 7 bases line up with TRBD1. The CDR3 extends over 16 amino acids. Germline lookup yields CDR1 LNHDA and CDR2 SQIVND (reference sequence). The CDR3 DNA sequence: TGTGCAGCTGCTCTTAACAGGGGTGCGAGCACAGATACGCAGTATTTT. Protein sequence: CAAALNRGASTDTQYF.

This clone occurred many times. The chain couples TRBV3-1 (or the pseudogene TRBV3-2) to TRBJ1-1; D not certain. Trimming pared 0 bases from V and 0 bases from J, leaving 14 bases between. Per the germline V gene, CDR1 is LGHDT and CDR2 is YNNKEL (reference sequence). This CDR3 region has 17 residues. The CDR3 DNA sequence: TGTGCCAGCAGCCAAGATGTTATAGGACGGATGAACACTGAAGCTTTCTTT. Protein product: CASSQDVIGRMNTEAFF.

This chain's CDR3 is CASSPERGTGGANVLTF. In nucleotides, the CDR3 is TGTGCCAGCAGCCCTGAACGGGGGACTGGTGGGGCCAACGTCCTGACTTTC. This chain uses TRBV4-2 with TRBJ2-6; D is perhaps TRBD2 (6 bases). Per germline, CDR1 LGHNA and CDR2 YNFKEQ. Deletions cut 4 bases from V and 3 bases from J, with 16 bases between. The CDR3 length is 17 residues.